Listed here are 26 T cell receptor beta chains from one sample, sequenced in a study of T-cell reconstitution after alpha-beta-depleted transplantation in children. During its preparation, the TCRbeta library received unique molecular identifiers. TCRdb re-derived calls from the PCR reads in MiXCR, one entry per CDR3 protein. This sample has hundreds of thousands of distinct CDR3 sequences, with roughly 33% found just once. The source was PBMCs from the stem cell graft donor, collected from the stem cell graft. The source is a human donor who donated a stem cell graft to a child with aplastic anemia.

The rearrangement links TRBV5-6 to TRBJ2-1, with TRBD1 matching 7 bases. This CDR3 comprises 15 residues. Looked up from germline, CDR1 is SGHDT and CDR2 is YYEEEE. V lost 4 bases to trimming and J lost 5 bases; unmatched junction nucleotides: 9. The chain's CDR3 is CASSPLGQRNNEQFF. CDR3 DNA sequence: TGTGCCAGCAGCCCTCTGGGACAGCGCAACAATGAGCAGTTCTTC.

This clonotype was counted only a few times. This sequence joins TRBV6-5 and TRBJ1-1; 9 positions match TRBD1. The CDR3 has 15 amino acids. Germline V gene lookup returns CDR1 MNHEY and CDR2 SVGAGI. The V segment lost 0 bases and the J segment 3 bases; nucleotides outside the gene matches: 2. CDR3 sequence reads: CASSYSGQGHTEAFF. CDR3 nucleotides: TGTGCCAGCAGTTACTCGGGACAGGGACACACTGAAGCTTTCTTT.

The table lists this clonotype with a few counts. The rearrangement joins TRBV30 to TRBJ1-1; no clear D gene. Germline assignment: CDR1 GTSNPN and CDR2 SVGIG (reference sequence). The germline V and J ends were trimmed by 3 bases and 4 bases, with 6 bases remaining between them. The CDR3 is 11 amino acids. CDR3 sequence (DNA): TGTGCCTGGAGGGCTGGCACTGAAGCTTTCTTT. Amino acids: CAWRAGTEAFF.

The chain links TRBV30 to TRBJ2-2; D is ambiguous. V dropped 0 bases and J dropped 3 bases, with 5 bases sitting between them. CDR3 length: 13 amino acids. Per germline, CDR1 GTSNPN and CDR2 SVGIG (reference sequence). The DNA of the CDR3 is TGTGCCTGGAGTGTCGGGTACACCGGGGAGCTGTTTTTT. Its translation is CAWSVGYTGELFF.

The chain joins TRBV7-6 to TRBJ2-1, with 7 bases aligning to TRBD1. The germline gives CDR1 SGHVS, CDR2 FNYEAQ. The CDR3 runs 14 residues. V lost 6 bases to trimming and J lost 9 bases; unmatched junction nucleotides: 11. The CDR3 region has the DNA TGTGCCAGCAGGCCGGGACAGACCTTCGGTGAGCAGTTCTTC. Translating gives CASRPGQTFGEQFF.

This clonotype was detected only a few times. The chain combines TRBV20-1 with TRBJ1-4; D remains ambiguous. This CDR3 has 13 residues. The germline V and J ends were trimmed by 1 base and 0 bases, with 3 bases remaining between them. The germline CDR1 and CDR2 sequences are DFQATT and SNEGSKA (reference sequence). CDR3 in DNA: TGCAGTGCTAGAGTGTCAACTAATGAAAAACTGTTTTTT. Translation gives CSARVSTNEKLFF.

A few counts support this clonotype. The V and J genes are TRBV20-1 and TRBJ2-3; D gene unclear. The CDR3 consists of 11 residues. Germline CDR1 and CDR2: DFQATT and SNEGSKA (reference sequence). V was clipped by 5 bases and J by 4 bases, with 7 bases between them. DNA of the CDR3: TGCAGTGCTGGAGTATCAGATACGCAGTATTTT. This translates into CSAGVSDTQYF.

This sequence joins TRBV5-5 and TRBJ2-1; TRBD2 might be the D (6 bases). Germline CDR1 and CDR2: SGHKS and YYEKEE (reference sequence). V dropped 0 bases and J dropped 1 base, with 17 bases sitting between them. CDR3 length: 18 residues. The CDR3 DNA reads TGTGCCAGCAGCTTGGCGGTTGCTAGCGTGAGTTCCTACAATGAGCAGTTCTTC. Its protein is CASSLAVASVSSYNEQFF.

In this sample, this clonotype turned up a few times. In DNA, the CDR3 is TGTGCCAGCAGCCCTGGACTATTCACAGATACGCAGTATTTT. Translation gives CASSPGLFTDTQYF. This chain joins TRBV28 and TRBJ2-3; tentative D call: TRBD2 (6 bases). The CDR3 contains 14 residues. The ends were cut back, 6 bases at V and 2 bases at J, with 12 bases in the middle. The germline V gene encodes CDR1 MDHEN and CDR2 SYDVKM.

This clonotype was picked up a small number of times. The genes are TRBV30 and TRBJ2-7; tentative D call: TRBD2 (6 bases). Germline-derived CDR1 and CDR2 are GTSNPN and SVGIG (reference sequence). V was cut by 3 bases and J by 1 base, with 13 bases left in between. The length of the CDR3 is 14 residues. Here the CDR3 reads CAWSLRRGSYEQYF. The DNA of the CDR3 is TGTGCCTGGAGCCTACGGCGGGGTTCCTACGAGCAGTACTTC.

The chain carries TRBV5-4 and TRBJ2-1; 10 nucleotides line up with TRBD2. CDR3 length: 14 residues. Germline lookup yields CDR1 SGHNT and CDR2 YYREEE (reference sequence). After removal of 0 bases from V and 8 bases from J, the junction contained 2 bases not matched to a gene. CDR3 sequence reads: CASSLGTSGYEQFF. DNA of the CDR3: TGTGCCAGCAGCTTGGGGACTAGCGGTTATGAGCAGTTCTTC. Full variable domain (remainder filled in from reference TRBV5-4 and TRBJ2-1): ETGVTQSPTHLIKTRGQQVTLRCSSQSGHNTVSWYQQALGQGPQFIFQYYREEENGRGNFPPRFSGLQFPNYSSELNVNALELDDSALYLCASSLGTSGYEQFFGPGTRLTVL.

V gene TRBV12-3 or TRBV12-4 combines with J gene TRBJ1-1; TRBD1 matches at 7 bases. The trim removed 8 bases at V and 1 base at J, leaving 4 bases unmatched. This CDR3 has 13 residues. CDR3 loop: CASDTGANTEAFF. The CDR3, as DNA: TGTGCCAGCGACACAGGGGCGAACACTGAAGCTTTCTTT.

The chain carries TRBV29-1 and TRBJ2-7; 7 bases map to TRBD1. Germline V gene lookup returns CDR1 SQVTM and CDR2 ANQGSEA. The CDR3 totals 12 residues. V was clipped by 6 bases and J by 3 bases; unmatched bases: 5. The CDR3 DNA sequence: TGCAGCGTGGGACAGACTTTCTACGAGCAGTACTTC. It yields the protein CSVGQTFYEQYF.

This clonotype was seen a few times. The rearrangement joins TRBV5-1 to TRBJ2-2; the D gene is possibly TRBD1 (6 bases). CDR1 SGHRS and CDR2 YFSETQ come from the germline V gene. Trimming removed 0 bases at V and 5 bases at J, with 14 bases between. The CDR3 loop spans 16 amino acids. Written as DNA, the CDR3 is TGCGCCAGCAGCTTGGAATCGTCAGGGGCAACCGGGGAGCTGTTTTTT. Protein: CASSLESSGATGELFF.

The chain links TRBV29-1 to TRBJ2-1; 10 bases are a match to TRBD2. CDR1 and CDR2 from the germline V gene are SQVTM and ANQGSEA. The V gene end was trimmed by 4 bases and the J gene end by 6 bases; junction bases not matched to a gene: 12. CDR3 length equals 16 residues. The CDR3 is CSVGSSGRARGNEQFF. CDR3 nucleotides: TGCAGCGTTGGTTCCAGCGGGAGGGCCAGGGGCAATGAGCAGTTCTTC.

This sequence joins TRBV29-1 and TRBJ2-2; TRBD2 is a possible D gene (6 bases). The germline V and J ends were trimmed by 3 bases and 1 base, with 12 bases remaining between them. Germline loops: CDR1 SQVTM, CDR2 ANQGSEA. This CDR3 comprises 15 residues. The CDR3 DNA reads as TGCAGCGTTGAGGAGGTCGGGAGGAACACCGGGGAGCTGTTTTTT. Protein: CSVEEVGRNTGELFF.

In its sample, this clonotype was seen once. The chain combines TRBV20-1 with TRBJ2-4, with unresolved D. The CDR3 contains 15 residues. Per the germline V gene, CDR1 is DFQATT and CDR2 is SNEGSKA (reference sequence). V dropped 0 bases and J dropped 0 bases, with 9 bases sitting between them. Here the CDR3 reads CSARDRQLAKNIQYF. The DNA for the CDR3 is TGCAGTGCTAGAGATAGGCAGCTAGCCAAAAACATTCAGTACTTC.

The chain couples TRBV28 to TRBJ2-7, with TRBD1 as a possible D gene (5 bases). This CDR3 region has 15 residues. Germline CDR1 and CDR2: MDHEN and SYDVKM. Trimming pared 4 bases from V and 7 bases from J, leaving 20 bases between. CDR3 loop: CASSSPNAPTGEQYF. CDR3 DNA sequence: TGTGCCAGCAGTTCTCCGAACGCTCCCACAGGAGAGCAGTACTTC.

The chain uses TRBV25-1 and TRBJ2-1; tentatively, D is TRBD2 (6 bases). This CDR3 is 15 amino acids long. The V end lost 2 bases, the J end lost 3 bases, and 11 bases lay between the germline ends. Germline CDR1 MGHDK, CDR2 SYGVNS. The CDR3 sequence: CASSEAGGGYNEQFF. As DNA, the CDR3 is TGTGCCAGCAGTGAAGCCGGGGGAGGCTACAATGAGCAGTTCTTC.

This clonotype came up a few times. The chain joins TRBV18 to TRBJ1-3; D uncertain. The CDR3 consists of 15 residues. CDR1 KGHSH and CDR2 LQKENI come from the germline V gene. Trimming cost V 3 bases and J 0 bases, with 9 bases left between them. The CDR3 nucleotides are TGTGCCAGCTCACCCCAAACACACTCTGGAAACACCATATATTTT. Translated: CASSPQTHSGNTIYF.

The chain carries TRBV20-1 and TRBJ2-3; D may be TRBD2 (6 bases). Germline V gene lookup returns CDR1 DFQATT and CDR2 SNEGSKA (reference sequence). V was shortened by 6 bases and J by 0 bases, with 7 bases between the two germline ends. CDR3 size: 12 residues. The CDR3 reads CSAGTSTDTQYF. CDR3 sequence (DNA): TGCAGTGCAGGGACTAGCACAGATACGCAGTATTTT.

The chain is built from TRBV12-3 or TRBV12-4 and TRBJ2-5; 8 bases match TRBD1. The CDR3 totals 16 residues. V shed 1 base and J 3 bases; nucleotides not matched to a gene: 7. The CDR3 sequence: CASSLVGTGDEETQYF. CDR3 nucleotide sequence: TGTGCCAGCAGTTTAGTGGGGACAGGCGACGAAGAGACCCAGTACTTC.

This clonotype was counted between two and nine times. The chain is built from TRBV5-1 and TRBJ1-4; D is possibly TRBD1 (5 bases). This CDR3 comprises 15 residues. Germline CDR1 SGHRS, CDR2 YFSETQ. The V end lost 0 bases, the J end lost 8 bases, and 14 bases lay between the germline ends. This CDR3 reads CASSLGQTVREKLFF. CDR3 in DNA: TGCGCCAGCAGCTTGGGACAGACTGTTCGGGAAAAACTGTTTTTT.

The chain has TRBV27 and TRBJ2-7; D remains unclear. CDR1 MNHEY and CDR2 SMNVEV come from the germline V gene (reference sequence). The CDR3 is made up of 14 amino acids. Trimming shortened V by 6 bases and J by 4 bases, and 16 bases separated the two germline ends. CDR3 in DNA: TGTGCCAGCAGGCTTCGGGTACTCGGGTACGAGCAGTACTTC. It translates to CASRLRVLGYEQYF.

This clonotype was counted between two and nine times. This chain connects TRBV20-1 to TRBJ1-5; the D is unclear. CDR1 and CDR2 (germline): DFQATT, SNEGSKA (reference sequence). With 3 bases removed from V and 0 bases from J, the gap between germline ends came to 6 bases. The CDR3 loop spans 13 amino acids. CDR3 region: CSASQDSNQPQHF. CDR3 DNA: TGCAGTGCTAGCCAAGATAGCAATCAGCCCCAGCATTTT.

Of note for this clonotype: At one boundary the junction diverges from the germline segment, which might be a read error. V gene TRBV5-1 combines with J gene TRBJ1-5; 10 bases agree with TRBD1. The CDR3 length is 16 residues. Germline CDR1 SGHRS, CDR2 YFSETQ. As DNA, the CDR3 is TGCGTCAGCAGCCCCGGGACAGGGGTCGGGAATCAGCCCCAGCATTTT. It specifies CVSSPGTGVGNQPQHF.